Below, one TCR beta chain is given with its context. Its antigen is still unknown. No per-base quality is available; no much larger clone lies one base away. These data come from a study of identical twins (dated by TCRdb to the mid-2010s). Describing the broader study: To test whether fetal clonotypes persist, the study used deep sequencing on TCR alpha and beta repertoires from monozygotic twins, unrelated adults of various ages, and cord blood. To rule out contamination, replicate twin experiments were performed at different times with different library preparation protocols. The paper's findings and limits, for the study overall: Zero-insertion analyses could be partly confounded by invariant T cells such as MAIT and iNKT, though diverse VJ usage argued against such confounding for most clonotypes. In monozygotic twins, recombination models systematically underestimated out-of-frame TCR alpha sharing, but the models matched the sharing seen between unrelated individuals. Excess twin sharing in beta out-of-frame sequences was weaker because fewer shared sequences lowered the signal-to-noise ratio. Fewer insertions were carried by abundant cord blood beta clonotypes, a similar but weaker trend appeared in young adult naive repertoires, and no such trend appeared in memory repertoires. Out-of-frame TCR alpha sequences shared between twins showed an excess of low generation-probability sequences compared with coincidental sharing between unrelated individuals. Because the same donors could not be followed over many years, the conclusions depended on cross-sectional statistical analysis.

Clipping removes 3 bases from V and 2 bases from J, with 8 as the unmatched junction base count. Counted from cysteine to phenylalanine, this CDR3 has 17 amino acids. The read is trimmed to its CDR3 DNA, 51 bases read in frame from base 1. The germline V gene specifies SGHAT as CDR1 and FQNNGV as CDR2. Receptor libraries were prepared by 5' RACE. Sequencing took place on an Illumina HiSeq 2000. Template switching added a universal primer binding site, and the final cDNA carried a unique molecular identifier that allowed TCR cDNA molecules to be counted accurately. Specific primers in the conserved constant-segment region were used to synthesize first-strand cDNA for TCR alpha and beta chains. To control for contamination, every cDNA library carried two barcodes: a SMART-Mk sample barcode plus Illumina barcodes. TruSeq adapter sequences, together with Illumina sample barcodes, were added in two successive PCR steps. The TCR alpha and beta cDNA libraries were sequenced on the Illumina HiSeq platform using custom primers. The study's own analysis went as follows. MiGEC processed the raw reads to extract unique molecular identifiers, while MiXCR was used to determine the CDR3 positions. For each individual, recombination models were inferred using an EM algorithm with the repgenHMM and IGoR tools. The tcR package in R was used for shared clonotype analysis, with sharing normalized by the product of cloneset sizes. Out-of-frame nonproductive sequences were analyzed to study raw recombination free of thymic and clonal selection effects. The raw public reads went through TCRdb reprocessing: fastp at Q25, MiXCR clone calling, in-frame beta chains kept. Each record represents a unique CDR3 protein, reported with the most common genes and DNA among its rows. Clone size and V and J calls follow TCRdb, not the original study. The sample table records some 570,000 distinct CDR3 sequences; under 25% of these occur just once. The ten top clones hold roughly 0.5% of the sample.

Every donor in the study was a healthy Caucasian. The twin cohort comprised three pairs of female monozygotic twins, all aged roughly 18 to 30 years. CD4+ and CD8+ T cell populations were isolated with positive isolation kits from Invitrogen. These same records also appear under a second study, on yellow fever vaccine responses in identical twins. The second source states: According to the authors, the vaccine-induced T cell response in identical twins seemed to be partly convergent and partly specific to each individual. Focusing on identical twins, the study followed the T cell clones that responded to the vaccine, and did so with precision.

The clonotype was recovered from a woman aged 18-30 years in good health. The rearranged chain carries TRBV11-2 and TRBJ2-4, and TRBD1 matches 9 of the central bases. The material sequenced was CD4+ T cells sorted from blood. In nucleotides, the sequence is TGTGCCAGCAGCTTTGGGACAGGGTCGGGGACCAAAAACATTCAGTACTTC. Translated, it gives CASSFGTGSGTKNIQYF.